This TCR beta chain was identified during a study of blood T cell repertoires in COVID-19. This CDR3 region has 12 residues. Germline V gene sequence: CDR1 MDHEN, CDR2 SYDVKM. Between the trimmed V and J ends, which lost 5 bases and 8 bases, there was a span of 12 bases. Clones were sequenced by immunoSEQ multiplex PCR, and TCRdb holds only the in-frame ones, with some missing. The table records around 90,000 clones, just under 85% of them present only once. This chain uses TRBV28 with TRBJ1-2, with D unclear. The sequence was obtained from a woman aged 70-85 years with active or convalescent COVID-19. The sequencing sample was made of peripheral blood. The CDR3 sequence is CASSPPLQGYTF. The CDR3 nucleotides read TGTGCCAGCAGTCCACCACTACAAGGCTACACCTTC.